This T cell receptor beta chain was sequenced during a study of blood T cell repertoires in COVID-19. Overall study context: Some COVID-19 samples were acute and others convalescent; all came from the United States, Italy and Spain. PBMCs, B-cell-depleted T cells, or T cells were the source of the cDNA or gDNA that made up the material.

The V gene lost 5 bases and the J gene lost 5 bases, with 15 bases spanning the gap. The CDR3 runs to 14 residues. Per the germline V gene, CDR1 is MDHEN and CDR2 is SYDVKM. Libraries were prepared by immunoSEQ multiplex PCR; TCRdb keeps only in-frame clonotypes and omits some of them. The sample has about 170,000 clones, roughly 86% seen once. Sequenced sample: peripheral blood. This receptor was identified in a man aged 60-69 years with COVID-19, enrolled during active disease. V is TRBV28 and J is TRBJ1-2, with D perhaps TRBD1 (6 bases). The CDR3 region is CASSRTGFGYGYTF. The CDR3 DNA is TGTGCCAGCAGTCGCACAGGGTTCGGTTATGGCTACACCTTC.